This is a list of T cell receptor beta chains from one sample in a study of blood T cell repertoires in COVID-19. Repertoires were generated with immunoSEQ multiplex PCR, while TCRdb's copy carries only in-frame clones and drops some. The data hold about 220,000 clones, with approximately 80% observed a single time. The sequencing input was peripheral blood. These receptors all come from a man in his forties who had recovered from COVID-19. CDR3s include the opening cysteine and the closing phenylalanine or tryptophan. The D gene is left open where the match is weak. Size tells how often a clone was seen (once, few, many) or the class of an expanded clone, and some rows leave it out.

clone_size	v_call	d_call	j_call	cdr3_aa	cdr3_nt
-	TRBV2	-	TRBJ2-3	CASSLETDTQYF	TGTGCCAGCAGTCTAGAGACAGATACGCAGTATTTT
-	TRBV7-2	-	TRBJ2-5	CASSLDAGAAMETQYF	TGTGCCAGCAGCTTAGACGCGGGGGCCGCCATGGAGACCCAGTACTTC
-	TRBV24-1	TRBD2	TRBJ2-3	CATSVGVGGNTDTQYF	TGTGCCACCAGTGTAGGGGTCGGGGGGAACACAGATACGCAGTATTTT
-	TRBV19	TRBD2	TRBJ2-3	CASSIRASGRAADTQYF	TGTGCCAGTAGTATACGTGCTAGCGGGAGGGCGGCGGATACGCAGTATTTT
-	TRBV19	TRBD1	TRBJ1-4	CASSWGQDNEKLFF	TGTGCCAGTAGTTGGGGACAGGATAATGAAAAACTGTTTTTT
-	TRBV3-1/TRBV3-2	TRBD1	TRBJ2-7	CASSRARTGGDEQYF	TGTGCCAGCAGCCGAGCGAGGACAGGGGGCGACGAGCAGTACTTC
-	TRBV9	TRBD2	TRBJ2-3	CASSVIERGDTQYF	TGTGCCAGCAGCGTAATCGAGCGGGGAGATACGCAGTATTTT
-	TRBV7-9	-	TRBJ2-3	CASSRPSPRVADTQYF	TGTGCCAGCAGCCGCCCTAGCCCGAGGGTCGCAGATACGCAGTATTTT
-	TRBV30	TRBD1	TRBJ2-3	CAWRPQDRVDTQYF	TGTGCCTGGAGACCCCAGGACAGGGTAGATACGCAGTATTTT
-	TRBV2	TRBD1	TRBJ1-6	CASRGQGDSPLHF	TGTGCCAGCAGAGGACAGGGAGACTCACCCCTCCACTTT
-	TRBV4-1	-	TRBJ2-4	CASSQGQGGKNIQYF	TGCGCCAGCAGCCAAGGTCAGGGTGGCAAAAACATTCAGTACTTC
once	TRBV19	-	TRBJ1-5	CASSIVPGGNQPQHF	TGTGCCAGTAGTATAGTGCCCGGGGGCAATCAGCCCCAGCATTTT
once	TRBV19	-	TRBJ2-3	CASSMRVRDTQYF	TGTGCCAGTAGTATGAGGGTAAGGGATACGCAGTATTTT
once	TRBV3-1/TRBV3-2	-	TRBJ2-7	CASSPRRQSYEQYF	TGTGCCAGCAGCCCGCGGCGTCAGTCCTACGAGCAGTACTTC
few	TRBV30	TRBD2	TRBJ2-3	CAWDVAGANLDTQYF	TGTGCCTGGGACGTAGCGGGAGCGAATCTGGATACGCAGTATTTT
-	TRBV20-1	-	TRBJ2-7	CSATKSYEQYF	TGCAGTGCCACAAAATCCTACGAGCAGTACTTC
-	TRBV5-6	TRBD2	TRBJ2-5	CASSGLAGGLETQYF	TGTGCCAGCAGCGGACTAGCGGGAGGGCTGGAGACCCAGTACTTC
-	TRBV5-5	-	TRBJ1-2	CASSFHSADGANYGYTF	TGTGCCAGCAGCTTCCATTCAGCGGACGGAGCTAACTATGGCTACACCTTC
once	TRBV19	TRBD1	TRBJ1-5	CASSTQGANQPQHF	TGTGCCAGTAGTACTCAGGGGGCGAATCAGCCCCAGCATTTT
-	TRBV5-5	TRBD2	TRBJ2-1	CASSKGTSGRWNEQFF	TGTGCCAGCAGCAAAGGGACTAGCGGGAGGTGGAATGAGCAGTTCTTC
few	TRBV29-1	TRBD1	TRBJ2-5	CSVRTGEETQYF	TGCAGCGTTAGGACAGGGGAAGAGACCCAGTACTTC
once	TRBV6-5	-	TRBJ2-1	CASSRRTESYNEQFF	TGTGCCAGCAGTCGACGGACAGAATCCTACAATGAGCAGTTCTTC
-	TRBV28	-	TRBJ1-4	CASSDGNRDEKLFF	TGTGCCAGCAGCGATGGAAACAGAGATGAAAAACTGTTTTTT
-	TRBV7-2	-	TRBJ1-2	CASSLGRNYGYTF	TGTGCCAGCAGCTTAGGCAGGAACTATGGCTACACCTTC
-	TRBV11-3	TRBD1	TRBJ2-3	CASSSDRGYGDTQYF	TGTGCCAGCAGCTCGGACAGGGGATACGGGGATACGCAGTATTTT
-	TRBV4-1	TRBD2	TRBJ2-1	CASSQARLAGKYNEQFF	TGCGCCAGCAGCCAAGCACGACTAGCGGGGAAGTACAATGAGCAGTTCTTC
-	TRBV30	-	TRBJ2-1	CAWRRPGANNEQFF	TGTGCCTGGCGGCGGCCCGGAGCCAACAATGAGCAGTTCTTC
few	TRBV30	-	TRBJ2-5	CAWSPWQGQETQYF	TGTGCCTGGAGTCCTTGGCAGGGTCAAGAGACCCAGTACTTC
-	TRBV7-2	-	TRBJ1-2	CASSFTRTAYGYTF	TGTGCCAGCAGCTTCACACGGACAGCCTATGGCTACACCTTC
-	TRBV7-2	-	TRBJ2-5	CASSWGQVFWETQYF	TGTGCCAGCAGTTGGGGCCAGGTGTTTTGGGAGACCCAGTACTTC
-	TRBV13	-	TRBJ2-7	CASSLWASVGEQYF	TGTGCCAGCAGCTTATGGGCATCCGTAGGCGAGCAGTACTTC
once	TRBV27	-	TRBJ2-1	CASSPQGDEQFF	TGTGCCAGCAGTCCGCAAGGGGATGAGCAGTTCTTC
few	TRBV15	TRBD1	TRBJ2-5	CATSRAGTGRQETQYF	TGTGCCACCAGCAGAGCCGGGACAGGGAGGCAAGAGACCCAGTACTTC
-	TRBV19	TRBD1	TRBJ1-5	CASSTSTGISNQPQHF	TGTGCCAGTAGTACTTCGACAGGGATTAGCAATCAGCCCCAGCATTTT
-	TRBV5-1	-	TRBJ1-6	CASSSRVASSPLHF	TGCGCCAGCAGCTCGAGGGTGGCAAGTTCACCCCTCCACTTT
-	TRBV19	TRBD2	TRBJ2-1	CASSMDLAGSYNEQFF	TGTGCCAGTAGTATGGATCTAGCGGGATCCTACAATGAGCAGTTCTTC
-	TRBV14	TRBD1	TRBJ2-1	CASSQYRGMNEQFF	TGTGCCAGCAGCCAGTACAGGGGGATGAATGAGCAGTTCTTC
many	TRBV5-4	-	TRBJ2-2	CASSLVGGSNTGELFF	TGTGCCAGCAGCCTGGTAGGCGGAAGCAACACCGGGGAGCTGTTTTTT
-	TRBV18	-	TRBJ2-5	CASSPLHSQETQYF	TGTGCCAGCTCACCACTCCATAGTCAAGAGACCCAGTACTTC
-	TRBV12-5	TRBD1	TRBJ1-1	CASGPAGGTEAFF	TGTGCTAGTGGCCCAGCAGGGGGCACTGAAGCTTTCTTT
-	TRBV24-1	TRBD1	TRBJ2-5	CATSDPGQGKETQYF	TGTGCCACCAGTGATCCGGGACAGGGTAAAGAGACCCAGTACTTC
-	TRBV7-6	-	TRBJ2-7	CASSLAYGIDSYEQYF	TGTGCCAGCAGCTTAGCGTACGGGATAGACTCCTACGAGCAGTACTTC
-	TRBV11-2	TRBD1	TRBJ1-5	CASSPGQGNQPQHF	TGTGCCAGCAGCCCGGGACAGGGCAATCAGCCCCAGCATTTT
-	TRBV2	TRBD2	TRBJ2-3	CASSLGLAGGSTQYF	TGTGCCAGCAGTCTAGGACTAGCGGGAGGGTCTACGCAGTATTTT
-	TRBV6-6	TRBD1	TRBJ1-2	CASSQDRGRRDGYTF	TGTGCCAGCAGTCAGGACAGGGGGCGAAGGGATGGCTACACCTTC
few	TRBV6-2/TRBV6-3	TRBD2	TRBJ2-3	CASSWTSGSTDTQYF	TGTGCCAGCAGTTGGACTAGCGGGAGCACAGATACGCAGTATTTT
-	TRBV4-1	-	TRBJ1-1	CASSLDGGGNTEAFF	TGCGCCAGCAGCCTTGACGGCGGAGGCAACACTGAAGCTTTCTTT
-	TRBV21-1	-	TRBJ2-4	CASSKSSGYGNIQYF	TGTGCCAGCAGCAAGTCCTCCGGGTATGGAAACATTCAGTACTTC
-	TRBV6-1	-	TRBJ2-7	CASSEHRAAYEQYF	TGTGCCAGCAGTGAGCACAGGGCCGCCTACGAGCAGTACTTC
-	TRBV7-2	TRBD1	TRBJ1-2	CASSLNRGFGGYTF	TGTGCCAGCAGCCTGAACAGGGGATTTGGCGGCTACACCTTC